What follows is one T cell receptor (beta chain) and its context. Its antigen is as yet unknown. Germline CDR1 SGHAT, CDR2 FQNNGV. The germline V and J ends were trimmed by 4 bases and 8 bases, with 8 bases remaining between them. The CDR3 runs to 12 residues. The data were taken from a study of cytomegalovirus exposure and HLA in healthy donors. The PCR used 60 Vbeta and 13 Jbeta primers. Libraries were prepared by immunoSEQ multiplex PCR; TCRdb keeps only in-frame clonotypes and omits some of them. Among about 160,000 clones listed, approximately 80% were seen once. General study points: One cluster of highly shared sequence variants probably arose as a sequencing artifact.

This clonotype originated in a male donor in good health and CMV-seropositive. The rearrangement uses TRBV11-2 and TRBJ2-2; no clear D. Sequenced material: PBMCs. The DNA of the CDR3 is TGTGCCAGCAGCTCAAGCTTAGGGGAGCTGTTTTTT. This encodes CASSSSLGELFF.